The 10 T cell receptor beta chains below all came from one sample that was sequenced in a study of CD8+ T cells in alopecia areata. Once RNA had been extracted, it was reverse transcribed into cDNA to act as the sequencing template. Profiled with immunoSEQ multiplex PCR; TCRdb holds only in-frame clones, not every one. The sample has over 250,000 clones, none seen only once. Markers used for sorting pooled cutaneous lymph node cells were CD4, CD8alpha, NKG2D, NKG2ACE and others. The sequenced sample consisted of CD4+ T cells sorted from a lymph node. The receptors originated from a C3H/HeJ mouse with alopecia areata. For this mouse line, the MHC haplotype is H2-k.

On this clone itself: Mouse names are used for the genes. The read gets to within 4 residues of the CDR3 end, and the germline J gene fills in the rest. V is TRBV13-1 and J is TRBJ2-1; 8 bases line up with TRBD1. The CDR3 is 13 residues long. V gave up 9 bases and J gave up 3 bases; unmatched junction bases: 5. Germline V CDR1 and CDR2: NSHNY, SYGAGN. The covered CDR3 bases are TGTGCCACCCTTCAGGGGGCCTATGCT. Protein sequence: CATLQGAYA. The whole CDR3 reads CATLQGAYAEQFF.

This clone was found a few times. The gene symbols are mouse symbols. The CDR3 loop is CASGNRGRAETLYF. The covered CDR3 bases are TGTGCCAGCGGTAACAGGGGACGTGCAGAA. The chain couples TRBV13-2 to TRBJ2-3; TRBD1 matches 7 bases. From the germline J gene comes the end of the CDR3, since the read stops 4 residues before it. The CDR3 length is 14 residues. The J segment lost 1 base and the V segment lost 4 bases, leaving 3 bases of the junction unmatched. Germline lookup yields CDR1 NNHNN and CDR2 SYGAGS (reference sequence).

In its sample, this clone was seen a few times. Gene and germline names: mouse. The CDR3 end is not reached by the read, which stops 4 residues before it; the germline J gene fills it in. This chain joins TRBV5 and TRBJ2-2, with 7 bases matching TRBD1. The CDR3 spans 17 residues. Germline CDR1 reads LGHNA; CDR2 reads YNLKQL (reference sequence). The V and J ends lost 0 bases and 0 bases, in that order; junction bases with no gene match: 4. This CDR3 reads CASSQDGDRSNTGQLYF. CDR3 DNA (partial): TGTGCCAGCAGCCAAGATGGGGACAGATCAAACACCGGG.

This clone was counted only a few times. Genes here carry mouse names. Sequencing ends 4 residues short of the CDR3 end; the germline J gene provides the rest. The chain recombines TRBV5 with TRBJ2-1; D possibly corresponds to TRBD2 (6 bases). Trimming shortened V by 0 bases and J by 3 bases, and 12 bases separated the two germline ends. This CDR3 is 16 amino acids long. CDR1 LGHNA and CDR2 YNLKQL come from the germline V gene (reference sequence). The CDR3 DNA, read in part, is TGTGCCAGCAGCCAAGAAGGCCGGGGGGTCTATGCT. Translation: CASSQEGRGVYA. The whole CDR3 region reads CASSQEGRGVYAEQFF.

The sample holds a few counts of this clone. Mouse names are used for the genes. The CDR3 end lies 4 residues beyond the end of the read and is filled in from the germline J gene. Additional DNA sequences in this sample encode the identical CDR3. The V call is TRBV1, the J call TRBJ2-3; TRBD2 agrees at 10 bases. V lost 1 base to trimming and J lost 0 bases; unmatched junction nucleotides: 1. The CDR3 contains 16 residues. The germline V gene encodes CDR1 NSQYPW and CDR2 LRSPGD (reference sequence). Partial CDR3 DNA: TGCACCTGCAGTGCAGCTGGGGGGGCTAGTGCAGAA. Translating it yields CTCSAAGGASAE. The whole CDR3 reads CTCSAAGGASAETLYF. Supplemented by reference TRBV1 and TRBJ2-3, the full variable domain reads VTLLEQNPRWRLVPRGQAVNLRCILKNSQYPWMSWYQQDLQKQLQWLFTLRSPGDKEVKSLPGADYLATRVTDTELRLQVANMSQGRTLYCTCSAAGGASAETLYFGSGTRLTVL.

This clone was seen ten or more times. The gene symbols are mouse symbols. The read is 4 residues too short to cover the CDR3 end, so that end is filled in from the germline J gene. Other DNA sequences in the sample encode the same CDR3. The chain recombines TRBV13-1 with TRBJ1-1; no definite D call. The length of the CDR3 is 13 residues. The V gene's germline CDR1 is NSHNY and CDR2 SYGAGN. The V gene lost 2 bases and the J gene lost 0 bases, with 5 bases spanning the gap. CDR3 DNA, as far as it was read: TGTGCCAGCAGTGAACAAGCAAACACA. Residues: CASSEQANT. The full CDR3 sequence reads CASSEQANTEVFF.

This clone was counted a few times. Any gene name here is a mouse gene name. Coverage ceases 4 residues before the CDR3 finishes, and the germline J gene fills in the end. Within the sample, other DNA sequences also encode this same CDR3. This chain links TRBV17 with TRBJ2-3, with 7 bases identical to TRBD2. Per germline, CDR1 MNHDT and CDR2 YYDKIL. The CDR3 sequence is 15 residues long. J was trimmed by 3 bases and V by 1 base; bases with no gene match: 4. Incomplete CDR3 DNA: TGTGCTAGCAGTAGAGCCGGGGGGGGAGCAGAA. Its translation is CASSRAGGGAE. The whole CDR3 protein reads CASSRAGGGAETLYF.

As regards this clone: Any gene name here is a mouse gene name. The read falls 3 residues short of the CDR3 end, and the missing part is taken from the germline J gene. This chain links TRBV5 with TRBJ1-6; D possibly corresponds to TRBD1 (5 bases). TRBJ1-6 is labeled an ORF, and its function is uncertain. The germline CDR1 and CDR2 sequences are LGHNA and YNLKQL (reference sequence). V lost 4 bases and J lost 1, with 8 bases in between. The CDR3 consists of 15 residues. Incomplete CDR3 DNA: TGTGCCAGCAGCCGACAGATCTCCTATAATTCGCCC. Protein product: CASSRQISYNSP. The full CDR3 sequence reads CASSRQISYNSPLYF.

This clone was counted only a few times. Genes and germline are mouse. From the germline J gene comes the end of the CDR3, since the read stops 4 residues before it. This chain uses TRBV5 with TRBJ2-5; 7 bases align to TRBD2. Unmatched junction bases numbered 3, after V lost 0 bases and J lost 0 bases. The CDR3 is 16 amino acids. Germline CDR1 reads LGHNA; CDR2 reads YNLKQL (reference sequence). CDR3 in amino acids: CASSQDLGVNQDTQYF. The sequenced part of the CDR3 DNA is TGTGCCAGCAGCCAAGATCTGGGGGTTAACCAAGAC.

This clone came up a few times. Gene and germline names: mouse. The read stops 4 residues short of the end of the CDR3; the missing end is completed from the germline J gene. Other DNA sequences in the sample encode the same CDR3. This sequence joins TRBV13-3 and TRBJ2-3; 9 bases are shared with TRBD2. The CDR3 runs to 16 residues. V shed 2 bases and J 0 bases; nucleotides not matched to a gene: 4. Germline values: CDR1 NNHDY, CDR2 SYVADS. CDR3 region: CASSDGLGTSAETLYF. The sequenced part of the CDR3 DNA is TGTGCCAGCAGTGACGGACTGGGGACTAGTGCAGAA.